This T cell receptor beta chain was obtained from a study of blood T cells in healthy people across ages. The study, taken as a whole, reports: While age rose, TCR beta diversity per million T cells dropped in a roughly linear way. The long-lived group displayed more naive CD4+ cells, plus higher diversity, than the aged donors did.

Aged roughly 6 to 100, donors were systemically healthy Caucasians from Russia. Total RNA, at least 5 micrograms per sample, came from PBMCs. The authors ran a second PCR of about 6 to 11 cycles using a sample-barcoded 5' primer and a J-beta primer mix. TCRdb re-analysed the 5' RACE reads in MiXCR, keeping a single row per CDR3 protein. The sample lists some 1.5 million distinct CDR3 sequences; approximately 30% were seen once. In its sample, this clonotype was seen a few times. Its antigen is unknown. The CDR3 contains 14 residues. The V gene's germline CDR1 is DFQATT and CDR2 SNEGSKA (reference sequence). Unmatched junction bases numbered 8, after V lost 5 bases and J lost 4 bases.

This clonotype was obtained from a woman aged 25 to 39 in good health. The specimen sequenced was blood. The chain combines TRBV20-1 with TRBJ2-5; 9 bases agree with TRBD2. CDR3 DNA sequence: TGCAGTGCTCCGGCGGGAGGGCCGAGAGAGACCCAGTACTTC. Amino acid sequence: CSAPAGGPRETQYF.